This TCR beta chain was obtained from a study of a mutant IDH1 vaccine in newly diagnosed glioma. Only in-frame clones appear in the TCRdb table, and some are missing; sequencing was by immunoSEQ multiplex PCR. The sample lists about 54,000 clones, approximately 80% occurring once. This CDR3 is 13 amino acids long. Trimming stripped 5 bases from V and 8 bases from J, with 13 bases between. The germline CDR1 and CDR2 sequences are MNHEY and SMNVEV (reference sequence). The time point is: baseline, week 1 (first vaccination visit). The treatment: pre-vaccination baseline after standard-of-care therapy. Material: PBMCs, obtained from a glioma patient treated with radiotherapy, temozolomide or both. The chain recombines TRBV27 with TRBJ2-1, with D possibly being TRBD2 (6 bases). The receptor was derived from a man between 18 and 35 years old with glioma. This CDR3 reads CASSRRVSYEQFF. The CDR3 nucleotides read TGTGCCAGCAGTCGGAGGGTTTCGTATGAGCAGTTCTTC.